These T cell receptor beta chains were read from a single sample in a study of tumor and adjacent non-tumor tissue in lung cancer. MiXCR, run by TCRdb on the multiplex PCR reads, gives a single entry per CDR3 protein. The sample carries 120,000 or so distinct CDR3 sequences, nearly 85% recorded once. The sample consisted of lung tumor tissue. All receptors come from an older man with non-small cell lung cancer. Both conserved end residues are part of each CDR3. A D gene is named only where the DNA matches it firmly. The size of a clone is reported for some rows only, either as once, few or many, or as a class for expanded clones.

TRBV28	.	TRBJ1-5	15	.	TGTGCCAGCATTCTCTCCCATGGGAAAAATCAGCCCCAGCATTTT	CASILSHGKNQPQHF
TRBV6-2/TRBV6-3	.	TRBJ2-1	13	.	TGTGCCAGCTACAAAGGCGGTTACAATGAGCAATTCTTC	CASYKGGYNEQFF
TRBV11-3	.	TRBJ2-1	17	TRBD2	TGTGCCAGCAGCCTCCTAGGGACTAGAGAGGGCTACGATGAGCAGTTCTTC	CASSLLGTREGYDEQFF
TRBV11-1	.	TRBJ2-1	16	TRBD1	TGTGCCAGCAGCCCTCGGCCGGGACAGGGGACACATGAGCAGCTCTTC	CASSPRPGQGTHEQLF
TRBV2	.	TRBJ1-5	16	.	TGTGCCAGCAGTGAAGGCGGGCGGAGAGACGGACAGCCCCAGCATTTT	CASSEGGRRDGQPQHF
TRBV4-3	.	TRBJ2-5	14	.	TGCGCCAGAAGTCAAGAGGCGGGACGAGAGACCCAGTACTTC	CARSQEAGRETQYF
TRBV6-6	.	TRBJ2-3	15	TRBD2	TGTACTAGCAGTTACGTCGCGGGAGGGACAGATACGCAGTATTTT	CTSSYVAGGTDTQYF
TRBV4-1	.	TRBJ1-2	15	.	TGCGCCAGCAGCCAAGAAAGTTCAGGGGACGATGGCTACACTTTC	CASSQESSGDDGYTF
TRBV5-1	.	TRBJ1-1	16	TRBD1	TGCGCCAGCAGCCCATTTCCGACAGGGGGGTTCTCTGTAGCTTTCTTT	CASSPFPTGGFSVAFF
TRBV24-1	many	TRBJ2-5	15	TRBD2	TGTGCCACCAGTGGAGAGCGGGGGGGCGGGGAGACCCAGTACTTC	CATSGERGGGETQYF
TRBV7-9	.	TRBJ2-5	12	TRBD1	TGTGCCAGCAGCGTGACAGGGGATATCCAGTACTTC	CASSVTGDIQYF
TRBV5-4	.	TRBJ2-1	16	TRBD2	TGTGCCAGCAGCGGAGCTGGGACTAGAGGGAGAGTGGAGCAGTTCTTC	CASSGAGTRGRVEQFF
TRBV11-3	.	TRBJ2-3	17	TRBD2	TGCGCCAACAGCCAAGGACTAGCGGGGTCGGGATTAGATACGCAGTATTTT	CANSQGLAGSGLDTQYF
TRBV6-2/TRBV6-3	many	TRBJ2-5	14	.	TGTGCCAGCAGTTATCTCACAGGGACGGAGACCCAGTACTTC	CASSYLTGTETQYF
TRBV12-3/TRBV12-4	many	TRBJ2-5	14	TRBD1	TGTGCCAGCAGACACAGGGGGCGCCGAGAGACCCAGTACTTC	CASRHRGRRETQYF
TRBV11-2	.	TRBJ2-1	15	.	TGTGCCAGCAGCCAAGCGGCGGCATCCTACAATGAGCAGTTCTTC	CASSQAAASYNEQFF
TRBV29-1	.	TRBJ1-5	18	.	TGCAGCGTTGAAGATCTATGGGACGGCGGCATTGGCAATGAGCCCCAGCTTTTT	CSVEDLWDGGIGNEPQLF
TRBV20-1	many	TRBJ2-7	12	.	TGCAGTGGGGGGCGGTTCTCCTACGAGCAGTACTTC	CSGGRFSYEQYF
TRBV6-5	once	TRBJ1-1	11	TRBD1	TGTGCTAGCAGACAGGGCGCCGAAGCTTTCTTT	CASRQGAEAFF
TRBV7-8	.	TRBJ2-7	15	.	TGTGTCAGCAGCTGGATATTAACGGGGATAAGCGAGCAGTACTTC	CVSSWILTGISEQYF
TRBV29-1	once	TRBJ1-2	13	.	TGCAACGATCTCCAGACGGGCGCCTATGGCTACACCTTC	CNDLQTGAYGYTF
TRBV5-4	.	TRBJ2-5	16	.	TGCGCCAGCACCCTTCTCAAGGGGATATCGAGAGAGACCCAGTACTTC	CASTLLKGISRETQYF
TRBV20-1	.	TRBJ2-1	16	.	TGTAGTGCTAGAGATATGGACAGAGGCTCCTACAATGAGCAGTTCTTC	CSARDMDRGSYNEQFF
TRBV11-2	.	TRBJ2-2	16	.	TGTGGCAGCAGCTTAATGGGCAGATGGGTTGCCGGGGAGCTGTTTTTT	CGSSLMGRWVAGELFF
TRBV12-3/TRBV12-4	.	TRBJ1-2	11	.	TGTGCCAGCACCCTGGGAGGTGACTACACATTC	CASTLGGDYTF
TRBV6-5	once	TRBJ1-5	17	TRBD1	TGTGCCAGCAATTACGGAGCGGACAGGGTAGGGAATCAGCCCCAGCATTTT	CASNYGADRVGNQPQHF
TRBV4-2	.	TRBJ2-5	16	.	TGTGTCAGCAGCCAAGGAGCGGAGAGCTATGCGGAGACCCAGTACTTC	CVSSQGAESYAETQYF
TRBV28	.	TRBJ2-6	15	.	TGTGCCAGCAGTGAGACATACTCTGGGGACAACGTCCTGACTTTC	CASSETYSGDNVLTF
TRBV4-3	.	TRBJ2-1	15	TRBD2	TGCGCCAGCAGCCCCCTTCTATCGGGAGGGCAGGAGCAGGTCTTC	CASSPLLSGGQEQVF
TRBV11-3	large	TRBJ1-4	14	.	TGTGCCAGCAGTAGGACAGTCTCTGGTGAAAAACTGTTTTTT	CASSRTVSGEKLFF
TRBV11-3	.	TRBJ2-7	15	.	TGTGCCAGGAGCCCGATGTCACTTTCCGTGTACGGGCAGTACTTC	CARSPMSLSVYGQYF
TRBV6-5	.	TRBJ2-7	15	.	TGTGCCGTCGGAAGGAGACTAGTAAGTTCTTACGAGCAATACTTC	CAVGRRLVSSYEQYF
TRBV28	.	TRBJ2-1	14	.	TGTGCCAGCAGTAACTCAGGGGCGAGGCATGAGCAGTTCTTC	CASSNSGARHEQFF
TRBV11-2	medium-sized	TRBJ2-5	14	TRBD1	TGTGCCAGCAGCAAGACAGGGTACCAAGAGACCCAGTACTTC	CASSKTGYQETQYF
TRBV29-1	.	TRBJ1-1	14	TRBD1	TGCGGCGTTCTGGACAGGGTCAGAGACACTGAAGCTTTCTTT	CGVLDRVRDTEAFF
TRBV6-2/TRBV6-3	.	TRBJ2-3	15	.	TGTGCCAGCAAATACCGGGCCCCGCAGACAGATACGCAGTATTTC	CASKYRAPQTDTQYF
TRBV19	.	TRBJ2-7	13	.	TGTGCCGGTAGTGGGTCAGGGGAGGGACGGCAGTACTTC	CAGSGSGEGRQYF
TRBV28	many	TRBJ2-1	16	TRBD2	TGTGCCAGCAGTTCTCCGTCTAGCGGGCAGTACAATGAGCAGTTCTTC	CASSSPSSGQYNEQFF
TRBV28	.	TRBJ2-2	16	.	TGTGCCAGCAGTTTAGTAAAGGGAATTAGCTCCGGGGAGCTGTTTTTT	CASSLVKGISSGELFF
TRBV14	.	TRBJ1-6	16	.	TGTGCCAGCAGTCAAGGAAGGGCCCTGCCCAATTCACCCCTCCACTTT	CASSQGRALPNSPLHF
TRBV11-2	.	TRBJ2-4	15	TRBD1	TGTGCCAGCAGCTTAGAGGGGGACAGGGCGGACATTCAGTACTTC	CASSLEGDRADIQYF
TRBV10-3	many	TRBJ1-4	15	.	TGTGCCATCAGTTCGGGACAAAAAACTAATGAAAAACTGTTTTTT	CAISSGQKTNEKLFF
TRBV4-3	.	TRBJ2-5	16	.	TGCTCCAGCAGCCAAGCTGGAGGAGTGGGACAAGAGACCCAGTACTTC	CSSSQAGGVGQETQYF
TRBV6-5	.	TRBJ1-1	15	.	TGTGCCAGCTGTTACTCGTTTTTGGCGAAGACTGAAGCTTTCTTT	CASCYSFLAKTEAFF